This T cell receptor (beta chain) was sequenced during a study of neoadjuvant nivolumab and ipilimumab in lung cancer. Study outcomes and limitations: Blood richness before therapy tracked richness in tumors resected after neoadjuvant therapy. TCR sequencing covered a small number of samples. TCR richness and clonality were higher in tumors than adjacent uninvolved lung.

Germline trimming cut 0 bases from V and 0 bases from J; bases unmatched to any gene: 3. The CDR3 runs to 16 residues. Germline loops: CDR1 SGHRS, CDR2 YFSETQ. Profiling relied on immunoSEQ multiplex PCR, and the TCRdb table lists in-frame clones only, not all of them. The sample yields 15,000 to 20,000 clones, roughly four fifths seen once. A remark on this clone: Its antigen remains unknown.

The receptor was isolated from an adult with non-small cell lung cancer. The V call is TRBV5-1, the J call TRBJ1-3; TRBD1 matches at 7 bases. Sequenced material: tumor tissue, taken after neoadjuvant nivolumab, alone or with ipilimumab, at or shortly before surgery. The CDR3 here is CASSLGDRVSGNTIYF. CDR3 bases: TGCGCCAGCAGCTTGGGAGACAGGGTCTCTGGAAACACCATATATTTT.